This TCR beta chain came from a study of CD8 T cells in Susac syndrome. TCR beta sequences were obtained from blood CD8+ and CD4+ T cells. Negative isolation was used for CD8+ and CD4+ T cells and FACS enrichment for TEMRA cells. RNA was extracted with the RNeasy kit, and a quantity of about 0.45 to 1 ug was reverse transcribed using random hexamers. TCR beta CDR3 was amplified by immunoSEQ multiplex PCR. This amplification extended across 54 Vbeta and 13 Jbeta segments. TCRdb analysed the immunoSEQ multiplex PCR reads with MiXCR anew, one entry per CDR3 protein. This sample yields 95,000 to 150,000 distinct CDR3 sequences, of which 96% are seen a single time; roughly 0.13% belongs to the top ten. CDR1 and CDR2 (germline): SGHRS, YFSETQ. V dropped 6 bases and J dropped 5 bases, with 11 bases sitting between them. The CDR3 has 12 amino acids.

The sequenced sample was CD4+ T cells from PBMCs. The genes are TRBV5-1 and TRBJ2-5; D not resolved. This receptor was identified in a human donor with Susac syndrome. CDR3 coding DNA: TGCGCCAGCACCCTGGATCGGGAGACCCAGTACTTC. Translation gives CASTLDRETQYF.